A single sample is the source of the 22 T cell receptor beta chains below, sequenced in a study of cytomegalovirus exposure and HLA in healthy donors. Amplification used 60 Vbeta primers and 13 Jbeta primers. Only in-frame clones appear in the TCRdb table, and some are missing; sequencing was by immunoSEQ multiplex PCR. The data show some 160,000 clones, roughly 82% seen once. Sequencing was carried out using PBMCs. The receptor set was obtained from a woman aged 25 to 45 in good health and CMV-seronegative.

The chain has TRBV19 and TRBJ1-4; no firm D call. The germline gives CDR1 LNHDA, CDR2 SQIVND (reference sequence). The V end lost 8 bases, the J end lost 0 bases, and 10 bases lay between the germline ends. The CDR3 has 14 amino acids. CDR3 loop: CASFGTATNEKLFF. As DNA, the CDR3 is TGTGCCAGTTTCGGTACCGCAACTAATGAAAAACTGTTTTTT.

The CDR3 DNA is TGTGCCAGCAGTACGGGGGGAGCCTACGAGCAGTACTTC. Protein sequence: CASSTGGAYEQYF. The chain joins TRBV7-9 to TRBJ2-7; TRBD2 matches 7 bases. CDR1 SEHNR and CDR2 FQNEAQ come from the germline V gene (reference sequence). The CDR3 has 13 amino acids. V lost 6 bases, J lost 2 bases, and 4 bases stayed unmatched.

This clone turned up a few times. The chain uses TRBV7-2 and TRBJ1-5; D is unclear. The V gene lost 1 base and the J gene lost 15 bases, with 16 bases spanning the gap. The CDR3 extends over 13 amino acids. Germline V lookup: CDR1 SGHTA, CDR2 FQGNSA. CDR3 sequence: CASSLDYLALWHF. For the CDR3, the DNA is TGTGCCAGCAGCTTAGACTATTTGGCCCTGTGGCATTTT.

This chain uses TRBV7-2 with TRBJ2-7; 12 nucleotides align to TRBD2. The DNA end favors TRBJ2-4, so the J call may be wrong. The CDR3 consists of 14 residues. CDR1 is SGHTA and CDR2 is FQGNSA in the germline V gene. This chain's CDR3 is CASSLEGLAGIQYF. The CDR3 nucleotides read TGTGCCAGCAGCTTAGAGGGACTAGCGGGCATTCAGTACTTC.

V usage is TRBV6-1 and J usage is TRBJ2-5; maybe TRBD1 (5 bases). From germline, CDR1 is MNHNS and CDR2 SASEGT. The V end was cut by 2 bases, the J end by 2 bases, with 6 bases between. The CDR3 sequence is 13 residues long. CDR3 nucleotides: TGTGCCAGCAGTGAAACAGGACAAGAGACCCAGTACTTC. Protein sequence: CASSETGQETQYF.

This sequence joins TRBV6-5 and TRBJ1-2, with D possibly TRBD1 on 6 matching bases. This CDR3 is built from 13 residues. Germline assignment: CDR1 MNHEY and CDR2 SVGAGI. V lost 5 bases and J lost 7, with 14 bases in between. DNA for the CDR3: TGTGCCAGCAGTCTACAGGGTGGGGGTGGCTACACCTTC. This encodes CASSLQGGGGYTF.

This clone was picked up a small number of times. This sequence joins TRBV5-1 and TRBJ1-2; no reliable D call. The CDR3 extends over 13 amino acids. V lost 4 bases, J lost 7 bases, and 14 bases lay in between. Germline V lookup: CDR1 SGHRS, CDR2 YFSETQ. As DNA, the CDR3 is TGCGCCAGCAGCCCGAGGGAGTCTCGTGGCTACACCTTC. Translating it yields CASSPRESRGYTF.

By frequency in the sample, this clone is medium-sized (0.01 to 0.1%). Distinct nucleotide sequences in the sample also encode this CDR3. V and J are TRBV7-3 and TRBJ1-1; 7 nucleotides match TRBD1. In germline, CDR1 is SGHTA, CDR2 FQGTGA. The V segment lost 0 bases and the J segment 3 bases; nucleotides outside the gene matches: 1. The CDR3 extends over 14 amino acids. CDR3 protein: CASSLTGGDTEAFF. For the CDR3, the DNA is TGTGCCAGCAGCTTAACAGGGGGCGACACTGAAGCTTTCTTT.

The V call is TRBV19, the J call TRBJ2-3, with D possibly TRBD1 on 6 matching bases. The V end lost 8 bases, the J end lost 0 bases, and 12 bases lay between the germline ends. From germline, CDR1 is LNHDA and CDR2 SQIVND (reference sequence). This CDR3 is 14 amino acids long. CDR3 coding DNA: TGTGCCAGTCACCAGGGGACAAGCACAGATACGCAGTATTTT. As protein: CASHQGTSTDTQYF.

The chain has TRBV4-1 and TRBJ2-7, with 10 bases aligning to TRBD2. Germline V gene data show CDR1 as MGHRA and CDR2 as YSYEKL. This CDR3 is built from 17 residues. Trimming at V came to 0 bases and at J to 2 bases, leaving 7 bases not matched to a gene. The CDR3 DNA reads as TGCGCCAGCAGCCAAGAACGGGTTGGGACTAGCGCCTACGAGCAGTACTTC. It encodes CASSQERVGTSAYEQYF.

The chain joins TRBV7-6 to TRBJ2-7; 11 bases align to TRBD2. The germline gives CDR1 SGHVS, CDR2 FNYEAQ. The junction had 1 base not matched to a gene; V was cut back by 0 bases and J by 0 bases. The CDR3 is 16 residues long. The CDR3 coding sequence is TGTGCCAGCAGCTTAGCACTAGCGGGGGTCTCCTACGAGCAGTACTTC. Residues: CASSLALAGVSYEQYF.

This clone was detected only a few times. The chain links TRBV21-1 to TRBJ2-7; no check of the table's D call, TRBD1, against the DNA was made. TRBV21-1 is listed as a pseudogene. The CDR3 runs to 15 residues. CDR3 bases: TGTGCCAGCAGCATCAGGGGGCGCAGCCTATACGAGCAGTACTTC. Translation gives CASSIRGRSLYEQYF.

This clone is categorized as medium-sized. V gene TRBV6-1 combines with J gene TRBJ2-7, with TRBD1 as a possible D gene (5 bases). This CDR3 has 15 residues. Germline values: CDR1 MNHNS, CDR2 SASEGT. Trimming stripped 2 bases from V and 5 bases from J, with 16 bases between. The CDR3 sequence is CASSELAGQPHEQYF. In DNA form, the CDR3 reads TGTGCCAGCAGTGAACTGGCAGGGCAGCCCCACGAGCAGTACTTC.

The CDR3 DNA is TGTGCCAGCAGCCGGACAGGCCCCTACACTGAAGCTTTCTTT. Translation: CASSRTGPYTEAFF. The V call is TRBV5-6, the J call TRBJ1-1, with TRBD1 matching over 7 bases. The CDR3 runs 14 residues. Losses at the gene ends were 4 bases for V and 3 bases for J; bases not matched to a gene: 6. Looked up from germline, CDR1 is SGHDT and CDR2 is YYEEEE.

V gene TRBV28 combines with J gene TRBJ2-7; D not resolved. The germline CDR1 and CDR2 sequences are MDHEN and SYDVKM. Deletions cut 7 bases from V and 0 bases from J, with 10 bases between. CDR3 size: 13 residues. CDR3 amino acids: CASNEEPSYEQYF. The DNA for the CDR3 is TGTGCCAGCAACGAGGAACCCTCCTACGAGCAGTACTTC.

The V and J genes are TRBV19 and TRBJ2-7; 8 bases line up with TRBD1. V shed 8 bases, J shed 0 bases, and the junction held 3 bases outside the gene matches. The CDR3 is 13 residues long. The germline V gene has CDR1 LNHDA and CDR2 SQIVND (reference sequence). The CDR3 here is CASRTGNSYEQYF. The CDR3 DNA reads TGTGCCAGTCGGACAGGGAACTCCTACGAGCAGTACTTC.

The chain carries TRBV5-6 and TRBJ1-1; D may be TRBD1 (5 bases). Germline V gene data show CDR1 as SGHDT and CDR2 as YYEEEE. Between the trimmed V and J ends, which lost 4 bases and 9 bases, there was a span of 10 bases. CDR3 size: 11 residues. The chain's CDR3 is CASSRGGKAFF. DNA of the CDR3: TGTGCCAGCAGCCGTGGGGGGAAAGCTTTCTTT.

The count of this clone is one. The chain carries TRBV29-1 and TRBJ1-2; D unresolved. V lost 1 base, J lost 0 bases, and 12 bases lay in between. Per germline, CDR1 SQVTM and CDR2 ANQGSEA. The CDR3 consists of 15 residues. The CDR3 sequence: CSVEGLVGSNYGYTF. For the CDR3, the DNA is TGCAGCGTTGAAGGGTTGGTCGGTTCTAACTATGGCTACACCTTC.

This clone has only a few counts. This chain links TRBV13 with TRBJ1-4; D perhaps matches TRBD1 (5 bases). Germline-derived CDR1 and CDR2 are PRHDT and FYEKMQ (reference sequence). Trimming cost V 3 bases and J 11 bases, with 10 bases left between them. The CDR3 runs to 12 residues. The CDR3 nucleotides are TGTGCCAGCAGCTTCCGGCGGGGGAAACTGTTTTTT. It yields the protein CASSFRRGKLFF.

This chain links TRBV6-1 with TRBJ2-5; 8 positions agree with TRBD2. Germline V gives CDR1 MNHNS, CDR2 SASEGT. There are 15 residues in the CDR3. V shed 0 bases, J shed 4 bases, and the junction held 4 bases outside the gene matches. The CDR3 coding sequence is TGTGCCAGCAGTGAAGCGCGGGGGGCGCGAGAGACCCAGTACTTC. Translated, it gives CASSEARGARETQYF.

The gene calls are TRBV6-1 and TRBJ1-6; possibly TRBD1 for D (5 bases). CDR3 length equals 16 residues. Germline V lookup: CDR1 MNHNS, CDR2 SASEGT. Between the trimmed V and J ends, which lost 3 bases and 0 bases, there was a span of 9 bases. For the CDR3, the DNA is TGTGCCAGCAGTGACAGGGTGAGCTCCTATAATTCACCCCTCCACTTT. This sequence encodes CASSDRVSSYNSPLHF.

This clone was seen more than once but under ten times. The rearrangement links TRBV2 to TRBJ1-1; D not resolved. Germline CDR1 and CDR2: SNHLY and FYNNEI. V gave up 5 bases and J gave up 7 bases, with 17 bases separating them. CDR3 length: 14 amino acids. The CDR3 loop is CASSNTEHRGEAFF. For the CDR3, the DNA is TGTGCCAGCAGTAACACAGAGCACCGGGGTGAAGCTTTCTTT.